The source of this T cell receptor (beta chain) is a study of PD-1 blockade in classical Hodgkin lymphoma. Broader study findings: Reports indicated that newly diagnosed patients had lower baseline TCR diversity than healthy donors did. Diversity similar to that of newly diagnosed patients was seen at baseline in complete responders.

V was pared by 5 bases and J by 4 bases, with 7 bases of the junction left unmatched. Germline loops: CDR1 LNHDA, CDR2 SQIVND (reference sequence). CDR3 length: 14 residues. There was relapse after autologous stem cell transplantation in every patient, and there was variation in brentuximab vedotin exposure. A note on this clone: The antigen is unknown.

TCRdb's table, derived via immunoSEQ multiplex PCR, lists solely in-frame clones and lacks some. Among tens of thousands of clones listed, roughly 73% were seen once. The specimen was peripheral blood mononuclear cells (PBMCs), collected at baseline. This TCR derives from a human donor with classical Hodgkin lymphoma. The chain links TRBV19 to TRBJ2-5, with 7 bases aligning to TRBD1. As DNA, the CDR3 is TGTGCCAGTAGTCTAATGGGACAGTTAGAGACCCAGTACTTC. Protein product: CASSLMGQLETQYF.